This T cell receptor beta chain was retrieved from a study of cytomegalovirus exposure and HLA in healthy donors. Overall study: The early release's HLA-typed donors yielded some 85 million unique TCRs. Study-level findings and limits: It was assumed in the presence/absence analyses that sequencing depth was roughly uniform across donors. Analyzed later, association rates of TCRs varied across HLA loci, with DRB1 most and HLA-C fewest.

To note about this clone: What it recognizes is unknown.

Germline V lookup: CDR1 MNHEY, CDR2 SMNVEV (reference sequence). The CDR3 covers 18 residues. V lost 6 bases, J lost 0 bases, and 11 bases stayed unmatched. The PCR was carried out with 60 Vbeta primers and 13 Jbeta primers. Sequencing was performed with immunoSEQ multiplex PCR; in TCRdb, only in-frame clones are kept and a portion is missing. The sample lists under 150,000 clones; under 85% were seen once. These donors, healthy bone marrow donors, were studied. The sequencing sample was made of PBMCs. The chain links TRBV27 to TRBJ2-2, with 9 bases that match TRBD2. This TCR derives from a woman in her thirties or forties in good health and CMV-seropositive. The CDR3 loop is CASSRRGQRGANTGELFF. In nucleotides, the CDR3 is TGTGCCAGCAGCCGTCGGGGTCAGCGGGGGGCGAACACCGGGGAGCTGTTTTTT.